This T cell receptor (beta chain) is drawn from a study of cytomegalovirus exposure and HLA in healthy donors. Study-level points and caveats: TCR beta chains numbering some 150 were designated cytomegalovirus-associated.

On this clone itself: Its specificity is unknown.

Using immunoSEQ multiplex PCR, the repertoire was profiled, and TCRdb retains in-frame clones only, with some absent. The sample consists of roughly 200,000 clones, 86% of them appearing once. The CDR3 sequence is 14 residues long. The germline CDR1 and CDR2 sequences are SGHDT and YYEEEE. The V end lost 3 bases, the J end lost 6 bases, and 12 bases lay between the germline ends. The source is a man aged 25 to 40 in good health and CMV-seropositive. The sample comprised PBMCs. The J gene is TRBJ2-2, the V gene TRBV5-6; D not resolved. The CDR3 DNA is TGTGCCAGCAGCTGGGATTTGGGGTCCGGGGAGCTGTTTTTT. This codes for CASSWDLGSGELFF.